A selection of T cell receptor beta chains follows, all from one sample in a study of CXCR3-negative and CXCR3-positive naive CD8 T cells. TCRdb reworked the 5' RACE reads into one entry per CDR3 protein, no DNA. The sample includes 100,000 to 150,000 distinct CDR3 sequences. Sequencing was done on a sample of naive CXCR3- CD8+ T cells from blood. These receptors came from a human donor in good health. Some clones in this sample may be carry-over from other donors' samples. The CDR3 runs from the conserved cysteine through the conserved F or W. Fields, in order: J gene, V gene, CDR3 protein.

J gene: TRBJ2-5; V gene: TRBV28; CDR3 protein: CASSLFRGPEWETQYF
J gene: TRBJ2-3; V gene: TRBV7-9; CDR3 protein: CASLGGTRTDTQYF
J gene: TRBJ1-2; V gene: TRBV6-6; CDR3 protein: CASSPDHDLLGVYGYTF
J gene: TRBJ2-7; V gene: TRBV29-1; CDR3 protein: CSVSGNSYEQYF
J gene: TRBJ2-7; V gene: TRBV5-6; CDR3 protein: CASSLAGELEEQYF
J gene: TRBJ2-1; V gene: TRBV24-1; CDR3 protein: CATSDYRSSYNEQFF
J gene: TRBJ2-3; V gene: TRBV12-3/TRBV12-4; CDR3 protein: CASRPQRDTQYF
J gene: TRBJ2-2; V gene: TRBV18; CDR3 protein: CASSHRTEEQGPTTKGPGELFF
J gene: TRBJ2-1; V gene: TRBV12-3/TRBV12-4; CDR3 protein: CASIIAGGYNEQFF
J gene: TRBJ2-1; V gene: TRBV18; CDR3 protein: CASSPPSSLDNEQFF
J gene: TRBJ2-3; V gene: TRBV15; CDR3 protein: CATSSRGGLAGVQDTQYF
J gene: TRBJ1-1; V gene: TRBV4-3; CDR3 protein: CASSQDLGSMNTEAFF
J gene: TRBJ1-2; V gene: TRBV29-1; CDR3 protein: CSVEDIAHRENYGYTF
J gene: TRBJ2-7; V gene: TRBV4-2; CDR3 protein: CASSQGTSGHYEQYF
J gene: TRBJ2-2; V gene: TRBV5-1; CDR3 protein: CASSLLQTDQNTGELFF
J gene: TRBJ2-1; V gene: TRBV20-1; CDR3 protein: CSARDRGRSYNEQFF
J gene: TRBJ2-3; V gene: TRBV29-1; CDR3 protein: CSVEGGLADLTDTQYF
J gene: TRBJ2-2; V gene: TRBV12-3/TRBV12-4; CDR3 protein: CASSSPGDANTGELFF
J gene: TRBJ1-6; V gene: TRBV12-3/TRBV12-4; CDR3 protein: CASSTSGAYNSPLHF
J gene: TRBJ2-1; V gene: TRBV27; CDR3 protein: CASTAEPYNEQFF
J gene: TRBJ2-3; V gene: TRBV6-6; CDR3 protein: CASSDAEITTDTQYF
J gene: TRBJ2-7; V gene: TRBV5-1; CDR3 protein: CASSPDRAFEQYF
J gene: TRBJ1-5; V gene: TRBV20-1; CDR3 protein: CSADSPSVCGTGDCDQPQHF
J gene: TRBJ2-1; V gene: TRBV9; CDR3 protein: CASSVGSSANEQFF
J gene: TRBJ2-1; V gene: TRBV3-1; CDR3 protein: CASSAFGAGGNNEQFF
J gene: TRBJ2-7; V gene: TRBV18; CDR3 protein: CASSPPGPLSYEQYF
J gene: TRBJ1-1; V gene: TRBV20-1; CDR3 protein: CSAPLRPGQGWNTEAFF
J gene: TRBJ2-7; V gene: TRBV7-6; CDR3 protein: CASSSTGVSEQYF
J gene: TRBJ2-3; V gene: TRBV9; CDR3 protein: CASTLGLFSSSTDTQYF
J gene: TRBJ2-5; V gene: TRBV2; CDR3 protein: CASSELAGETQYF
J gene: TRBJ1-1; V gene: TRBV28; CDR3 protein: CATDDRDQGAFF
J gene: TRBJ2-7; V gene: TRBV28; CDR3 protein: CASRGESSYEQYF
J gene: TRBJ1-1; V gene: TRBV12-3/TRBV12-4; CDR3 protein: CASSATGRGTEAFF
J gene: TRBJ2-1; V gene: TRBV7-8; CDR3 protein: CASSFHTGGGPSYNEQFF
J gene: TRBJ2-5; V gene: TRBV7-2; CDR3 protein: CASSPRKERRGYQETQYF
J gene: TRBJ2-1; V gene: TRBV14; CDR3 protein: CASSHTGSEQFF
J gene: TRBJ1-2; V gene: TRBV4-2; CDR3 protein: CASSHPAANYGYTF
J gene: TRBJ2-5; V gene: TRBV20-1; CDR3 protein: CSAKNLNPGGQGDQGTQYF
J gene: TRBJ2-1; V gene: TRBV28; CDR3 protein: CASSSMGQYNEQFF
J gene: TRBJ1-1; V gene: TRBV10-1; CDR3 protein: CASSDGLWNTEAFF
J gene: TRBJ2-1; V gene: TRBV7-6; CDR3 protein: CASSLGTALRGEQFF
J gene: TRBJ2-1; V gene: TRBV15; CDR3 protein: CATSRVYNEQFF
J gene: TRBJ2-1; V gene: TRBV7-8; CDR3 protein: CASSLAVSSYNEQFF
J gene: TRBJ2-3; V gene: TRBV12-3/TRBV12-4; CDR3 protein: CASSLGAGRYTQYF
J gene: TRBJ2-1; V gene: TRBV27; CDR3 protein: CASRPGLATYNEQFF